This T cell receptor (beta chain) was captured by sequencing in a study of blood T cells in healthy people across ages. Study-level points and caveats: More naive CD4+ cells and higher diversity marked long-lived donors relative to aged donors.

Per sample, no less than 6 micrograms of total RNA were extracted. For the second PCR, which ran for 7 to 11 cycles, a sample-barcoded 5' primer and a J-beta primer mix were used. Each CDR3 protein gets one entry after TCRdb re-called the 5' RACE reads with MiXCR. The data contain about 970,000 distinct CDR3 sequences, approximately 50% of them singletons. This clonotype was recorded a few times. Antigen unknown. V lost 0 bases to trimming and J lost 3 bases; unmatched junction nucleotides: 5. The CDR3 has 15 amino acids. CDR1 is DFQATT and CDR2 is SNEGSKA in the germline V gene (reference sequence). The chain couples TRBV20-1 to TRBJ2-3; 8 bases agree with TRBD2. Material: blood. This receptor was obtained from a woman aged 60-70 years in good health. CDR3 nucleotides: TGCAGTGCTAGAGATGCCCGACTAGCGACAGATACGCAGTATTTT. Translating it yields CSARDARLATDTQYF.